A selection of T cell receptor beta chains follows, all from one sample in a study of blood T cells in healthy people across ages. TCRdb fed the 5' RACE reads into MiXCR, producing one record per CDR3 protein. The table shows fewer than 2 million distinct CDR3 sequences, with roughly two fifths occurring only once. Sequencing used blood. The source is a human donor in good health. Each CDR3 is given with its conserved first and last residue. D genes are given only for firm matches. Clone size, where shown, is once, few, many, or a class for clones that have expanded.

clone size: -; D gene: -; V gene: TRBV9; J gene: TRBJ1-5; CDR3 protein: CASSMGRVNQPQHF; CDR3 DNA: TGTGCCAGCAGCATGGGACGAGTCAATCAGCCCCAGCATTTT
clone size: -; D gene: -; V gene: TRBV29-1; J gene: TRBJ2-2; CDR3 protein: CSVELRVAGAANTGELFF; CDR3 DNA: TGCAGCGTTGAATTAAGGGTAGCAGGGGCCGCGAACACCGGGGAGCTGTTTTTT
clone size: many; D gene: -; V gene: TRBV20-1; J gene: TRBJ1-6; CDR3 protein: CSASGTSNNSPLHF; CDR3 DNA: TGCAGTGCTAGTGGGACTTCCAATAATTCACCCCTCCACTTT
clone size: few; D gene: TRBD1; V gene: TRBV27; J gene: TRBJ1-6; CDR3 protein: CASSRRDRVSPLHF; CDR3 DNA: TGTGCCAGCAGCCGCCGGGACAGGGTATCACCCCTCCACTTT
clone size: -; D gene: -; V gene: TRBV25-1; J gene: TRBJ1-1; CDR3 protein: CASSESKVLGTEAFF; CDR3 DNA: TGTGCCAGCAGTGAATCTAAAGTCCTGGGAACTGAAGCTTTCTTT
clone size: -; D gene: -; V gene: TRBV11-2; J gene: TRBJ1-2; CDR3 protein: CASSLDGRLGGNYGYTF; CDR3 DNA: TGTGCCAGCAGCTTAGATGGCAGGCTTGGGGGAAACTATGGCTACACCTTC
clone size: few; D gene: TRBD1; V gene: TRBV7-6; J gene: TRBJ1-2; CDR3 protein: CASSLDGTAHGYTF; CDR3 DNA: TGTGCCAGCAGCTTAGACGGGACAGCCCATGGCTACACCTTC
clone size: -; D gene: TRBD2; V gene: TRBV4-3; J gene: TRBJ2-1; CDR3 protein: CASSRDGTSGSNEQFF; CDR3 DNA: TGCGCCAGCAGCCGAGATGGGACTAGCGGGAGCAATGAGCAGTTCTTC
clone size: few; D gene: -; V gene: TRBV20-1; J gene: TRBJ2-1; CDR3 protein: CSARNLKTASRNEQFF; CDR3 DNA: TGCAGTGCTAGAAACCTGAAGACAGCGTCGCGCAATGAGCAGTTCTTC
clone size: -; D gene: TRBD1; V gene: TRBV3-1; J gene: TRBJ2-1; CDR3 protein: CASSPLLGQTYNEQFF; CDR3 DNA: TGTGCCAGCAGCCCCCTACTGGGACAGACCTACAATGAGCAGTTCTTC